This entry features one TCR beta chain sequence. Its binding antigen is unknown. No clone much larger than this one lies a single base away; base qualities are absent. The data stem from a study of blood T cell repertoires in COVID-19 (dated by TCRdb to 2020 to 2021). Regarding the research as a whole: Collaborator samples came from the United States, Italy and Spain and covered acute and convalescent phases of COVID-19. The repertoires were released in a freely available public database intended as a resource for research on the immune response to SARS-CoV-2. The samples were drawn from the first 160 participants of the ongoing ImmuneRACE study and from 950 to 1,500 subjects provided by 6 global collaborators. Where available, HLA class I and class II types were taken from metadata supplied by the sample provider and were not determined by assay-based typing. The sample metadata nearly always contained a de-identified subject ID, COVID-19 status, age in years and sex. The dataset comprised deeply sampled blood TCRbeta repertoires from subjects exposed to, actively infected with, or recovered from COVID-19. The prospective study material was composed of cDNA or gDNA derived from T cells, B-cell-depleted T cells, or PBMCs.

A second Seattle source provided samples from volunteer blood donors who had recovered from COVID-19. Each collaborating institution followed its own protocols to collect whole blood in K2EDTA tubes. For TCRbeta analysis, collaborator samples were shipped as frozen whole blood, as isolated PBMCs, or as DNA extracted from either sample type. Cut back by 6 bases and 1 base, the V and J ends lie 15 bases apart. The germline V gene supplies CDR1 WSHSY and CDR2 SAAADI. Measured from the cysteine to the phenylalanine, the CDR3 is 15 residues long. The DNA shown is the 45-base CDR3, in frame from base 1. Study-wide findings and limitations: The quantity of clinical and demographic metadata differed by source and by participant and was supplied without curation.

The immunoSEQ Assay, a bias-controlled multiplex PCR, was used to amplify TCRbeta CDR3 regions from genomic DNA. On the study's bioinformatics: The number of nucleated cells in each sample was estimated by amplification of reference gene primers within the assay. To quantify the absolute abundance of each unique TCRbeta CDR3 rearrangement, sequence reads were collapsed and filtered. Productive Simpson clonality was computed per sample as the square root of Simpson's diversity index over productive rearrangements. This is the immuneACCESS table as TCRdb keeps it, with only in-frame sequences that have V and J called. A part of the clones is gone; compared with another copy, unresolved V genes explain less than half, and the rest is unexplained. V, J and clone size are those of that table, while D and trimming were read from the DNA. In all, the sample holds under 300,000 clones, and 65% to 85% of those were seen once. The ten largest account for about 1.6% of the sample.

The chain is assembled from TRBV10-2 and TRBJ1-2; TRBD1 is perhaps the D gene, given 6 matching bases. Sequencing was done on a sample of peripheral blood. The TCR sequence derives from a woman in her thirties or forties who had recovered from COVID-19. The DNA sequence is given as TGCGCCAGCAGCATTAACAGGGACATTAACTATGGCTACACCTTC. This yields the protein CASSINRDINYGYTF.